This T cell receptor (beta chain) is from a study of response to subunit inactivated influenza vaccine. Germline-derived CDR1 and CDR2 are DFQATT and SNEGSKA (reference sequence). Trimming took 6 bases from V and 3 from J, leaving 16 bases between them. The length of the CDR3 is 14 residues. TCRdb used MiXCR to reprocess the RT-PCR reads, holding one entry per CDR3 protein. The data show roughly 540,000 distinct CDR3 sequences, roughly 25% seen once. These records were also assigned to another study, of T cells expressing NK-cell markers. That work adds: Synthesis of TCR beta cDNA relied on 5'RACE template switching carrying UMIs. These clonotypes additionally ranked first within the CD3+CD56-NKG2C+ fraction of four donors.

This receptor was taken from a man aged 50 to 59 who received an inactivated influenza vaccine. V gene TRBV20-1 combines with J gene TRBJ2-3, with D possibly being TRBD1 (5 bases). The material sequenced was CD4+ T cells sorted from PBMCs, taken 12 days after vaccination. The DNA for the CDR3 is TGCAGTGCGACCGCGGCCAGGGTGACAGATACGCAGTATTTT. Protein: CSATAARVTDTQYF.